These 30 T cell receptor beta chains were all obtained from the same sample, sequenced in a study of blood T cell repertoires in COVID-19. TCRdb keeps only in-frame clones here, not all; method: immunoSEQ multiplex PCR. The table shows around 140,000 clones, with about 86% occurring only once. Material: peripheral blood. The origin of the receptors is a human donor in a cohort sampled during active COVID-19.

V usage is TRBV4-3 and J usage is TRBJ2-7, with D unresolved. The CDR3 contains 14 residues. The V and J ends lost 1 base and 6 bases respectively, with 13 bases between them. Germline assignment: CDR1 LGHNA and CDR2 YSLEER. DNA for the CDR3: TGCGCCAGCAGCCAAGGTCGCCACTCCCTCGAGCAGTACTTC. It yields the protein CASSQGRHSLEQYF.

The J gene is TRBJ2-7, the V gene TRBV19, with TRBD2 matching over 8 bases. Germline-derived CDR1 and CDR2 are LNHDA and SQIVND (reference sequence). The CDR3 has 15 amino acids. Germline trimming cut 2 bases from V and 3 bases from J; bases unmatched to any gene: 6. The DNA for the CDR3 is TGTGCCAGTAGTATACCCGGGACTAGTAACTACGAGCAGTACTTC. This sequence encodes CASSIPGTSNYEQYF.

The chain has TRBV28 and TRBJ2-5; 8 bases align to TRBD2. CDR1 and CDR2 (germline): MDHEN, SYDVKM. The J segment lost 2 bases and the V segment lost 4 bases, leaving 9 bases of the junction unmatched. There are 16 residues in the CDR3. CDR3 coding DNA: TGTGCCAGCAGTTCGAGCGGGAGAGGTGTACAAGAGACCCAGTACTTC. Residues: CASSSSGRGVQETQYF. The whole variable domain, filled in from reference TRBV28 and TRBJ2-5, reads DVKVTQSSRYLVKRTGEKVFLECVQDMDHENMFWYRQDPGLGLRLIYFSYDVKMKEKGDIPEGYSVSREKKERFSLILESASTNQTSMYLCASSSSGRGVQETQYFGPGTRLLVL.

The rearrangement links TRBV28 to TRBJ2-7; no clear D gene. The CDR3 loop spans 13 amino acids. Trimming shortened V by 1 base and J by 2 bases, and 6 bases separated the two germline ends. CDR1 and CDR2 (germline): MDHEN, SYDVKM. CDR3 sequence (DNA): TGTGCCAGCAGTTTATTGACAACCTACGAGCAGTACTTC. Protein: CASSLLTTYEQYF.

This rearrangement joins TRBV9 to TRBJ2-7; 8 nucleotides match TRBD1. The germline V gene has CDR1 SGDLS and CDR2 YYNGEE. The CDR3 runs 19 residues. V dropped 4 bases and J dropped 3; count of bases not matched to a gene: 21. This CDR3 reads CASSPRTGWEPPEDYEQYF. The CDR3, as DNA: TGTGCCAGCAGCCCGCGGACAGGGTGGGAGCCCCCTGAGGACTACGAGCAGTACTTC.

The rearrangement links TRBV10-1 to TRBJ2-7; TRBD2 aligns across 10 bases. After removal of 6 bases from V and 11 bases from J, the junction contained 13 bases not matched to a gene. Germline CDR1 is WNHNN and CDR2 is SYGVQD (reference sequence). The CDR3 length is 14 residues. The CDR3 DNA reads TGCGCCAGCAGAGATTTGAGCGGGAGGGACTACGAGTACTTC. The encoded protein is CASRDLSGRDYEYF.

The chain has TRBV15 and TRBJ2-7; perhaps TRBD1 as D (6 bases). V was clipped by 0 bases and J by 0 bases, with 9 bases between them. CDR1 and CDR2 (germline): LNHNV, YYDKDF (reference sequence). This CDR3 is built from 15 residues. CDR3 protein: CATSRDRTDSYEQYF. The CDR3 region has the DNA TGTGCCACCAGCAGAGATCGGACAGACTCCTACGAGCAGTACTTC.

This chain's CDR3 is CASSLGAVNSPLHF. CDR3 bases: TGTGCCAGCAGCTTAGGGGCAGTGAATTCACCCCTCCACTTT. V usage is TRBV7-9 and J usage is TRBJ1-6; D ambiguous. The CDR3 has 14 residues. Between the trimmed V and J ends, which lost 1 base and 7 bases, there was a span of 8 bases. CDR1 is SEHNR and CDR2 is FQNEAQ in the germline V gene (reference sequence).

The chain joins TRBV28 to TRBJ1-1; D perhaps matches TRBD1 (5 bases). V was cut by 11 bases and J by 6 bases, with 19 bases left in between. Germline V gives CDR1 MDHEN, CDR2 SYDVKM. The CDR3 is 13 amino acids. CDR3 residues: CAGRGGGDAEAFF. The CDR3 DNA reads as TGTGCCGGACGTGGTGGAGGGGACGCTGAAGCTTTCTTT.

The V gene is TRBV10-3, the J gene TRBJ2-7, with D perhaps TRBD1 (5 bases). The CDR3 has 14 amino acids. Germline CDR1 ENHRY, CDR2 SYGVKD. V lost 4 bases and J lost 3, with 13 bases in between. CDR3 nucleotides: TGTGCCATCAGTGGACAGCAGGGAAGCTACGAGCAGTACTTC. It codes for CAISGQQGSYEQYF.

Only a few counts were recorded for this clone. The CDR3 protein is CASSRTGLLDTQYF. The CDR3 DNA reads as TGTGCCAGCAGTAGGACAGGGTTACTAGATACGCAGTATTTT. This chain uses TRBV6-4 with TRBJ2-3; TRBD1 aligns across 8 bases. Trimming took 5 bases from V and 5 from J; bases not matched to a gene: 6. Per germline, CDR1 MRHNA and CDR2 SNTAGT. The CDR3 covers 14 residues.

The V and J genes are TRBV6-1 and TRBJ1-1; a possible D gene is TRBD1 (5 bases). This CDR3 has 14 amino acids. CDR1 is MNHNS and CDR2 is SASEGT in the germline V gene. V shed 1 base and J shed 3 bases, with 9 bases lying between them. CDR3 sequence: CASSEGQQYTEAFF. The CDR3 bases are TGTGCCAGCAGTGAAGGACAGCAGTACACTGAAGCTTTCTTT.

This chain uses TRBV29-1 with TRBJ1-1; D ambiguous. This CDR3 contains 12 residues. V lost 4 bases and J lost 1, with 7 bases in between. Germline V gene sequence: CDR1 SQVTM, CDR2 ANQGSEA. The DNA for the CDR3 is TGCAGCGTTGGTCGGGAGAACACTGAAGCTTTCTTT. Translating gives CSVGRENTEAFF.

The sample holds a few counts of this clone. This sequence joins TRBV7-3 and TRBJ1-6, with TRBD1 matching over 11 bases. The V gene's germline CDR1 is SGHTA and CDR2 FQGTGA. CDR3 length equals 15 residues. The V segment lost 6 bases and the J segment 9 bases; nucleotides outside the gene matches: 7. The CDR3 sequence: CASSLTGTGGSPLHF. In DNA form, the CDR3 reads TGTGCCAGCAGTCTAACCGGGACAGGGGGTTCACCCCTCCACTTT.

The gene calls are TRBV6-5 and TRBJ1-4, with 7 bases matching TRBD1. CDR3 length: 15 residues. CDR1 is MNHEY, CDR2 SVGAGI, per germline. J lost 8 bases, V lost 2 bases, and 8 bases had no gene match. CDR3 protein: CASSYRGLVLEKLFF. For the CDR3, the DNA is TGTGCCAGCAGTTACAGGGGGCTGGTTTTAGAAAAACTGTTTTTT.

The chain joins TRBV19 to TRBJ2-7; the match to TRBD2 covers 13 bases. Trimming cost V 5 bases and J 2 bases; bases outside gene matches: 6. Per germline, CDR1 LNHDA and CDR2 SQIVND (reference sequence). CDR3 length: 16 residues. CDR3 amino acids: CASSPGLAGDAYEQYF. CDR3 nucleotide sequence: TGTGCCAGTAGTCCCGGACTAGCGGGAGACGCCTACGAGCAGTACTTC.

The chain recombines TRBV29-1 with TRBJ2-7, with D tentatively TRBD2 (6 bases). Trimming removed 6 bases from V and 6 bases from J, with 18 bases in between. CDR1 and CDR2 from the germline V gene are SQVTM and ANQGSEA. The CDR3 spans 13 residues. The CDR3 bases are TGCAGCGTCGCCCGGGACTCCCAAGGCGAGCAGTACTTC. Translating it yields CSVARDSQGEQYF.

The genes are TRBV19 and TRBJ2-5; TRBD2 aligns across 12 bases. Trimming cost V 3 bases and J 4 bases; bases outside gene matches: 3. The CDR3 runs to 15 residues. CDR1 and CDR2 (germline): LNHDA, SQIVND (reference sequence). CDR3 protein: CASSMLAGGLETQYF. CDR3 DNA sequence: TGTGCCAGTAGTATGCTAGCGGGAGGGCTAGAGACCCAGTACTTC. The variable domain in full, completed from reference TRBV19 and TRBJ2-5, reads DGGITQSPKYLFRKEGQNVTLSCEQNLNHDAMYWYRQDPGQGLRLIYYSQIVNDFQKGDIAEGYSVSREKKESFPLTVTSAQKNPTAFYLCASSMLAGGLETQYFGPGTRLLVL.

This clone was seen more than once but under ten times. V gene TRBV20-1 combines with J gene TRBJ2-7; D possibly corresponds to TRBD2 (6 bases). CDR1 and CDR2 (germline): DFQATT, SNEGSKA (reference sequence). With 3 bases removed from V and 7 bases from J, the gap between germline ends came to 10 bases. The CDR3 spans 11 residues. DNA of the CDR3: TGCAGTGCTAGTGGGGACTTGGAGCAGTACTTC. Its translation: CSASGDLEQYF.

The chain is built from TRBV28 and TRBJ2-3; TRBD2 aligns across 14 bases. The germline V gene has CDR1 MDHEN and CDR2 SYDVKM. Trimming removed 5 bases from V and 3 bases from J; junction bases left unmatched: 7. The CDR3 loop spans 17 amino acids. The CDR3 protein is CASSPGLAGEYTDTQYF. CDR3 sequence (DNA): TGTGCCAGCAGTCCGGGACTAGCGGGAGAGTATACAGATACGCAGTATTTT.

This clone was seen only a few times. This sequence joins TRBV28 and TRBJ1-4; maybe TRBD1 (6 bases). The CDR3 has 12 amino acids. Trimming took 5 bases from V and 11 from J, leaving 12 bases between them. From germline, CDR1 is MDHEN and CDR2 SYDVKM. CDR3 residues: CASSTSQGKLFF. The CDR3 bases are TGTGCCAGCAGTACCTCACAGGGTAAACTGTTTTTT.

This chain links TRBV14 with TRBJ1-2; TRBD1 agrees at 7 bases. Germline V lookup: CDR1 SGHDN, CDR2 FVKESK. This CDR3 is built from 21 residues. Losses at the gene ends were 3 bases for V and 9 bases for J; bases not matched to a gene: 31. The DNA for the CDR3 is TGTGCCAGCAGCCACCCCGACAGGGCCGGACTTATATCTGCAGGGATATCGCGCTACACCTTC. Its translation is CASSHPDRAGLISAGISRYTF.

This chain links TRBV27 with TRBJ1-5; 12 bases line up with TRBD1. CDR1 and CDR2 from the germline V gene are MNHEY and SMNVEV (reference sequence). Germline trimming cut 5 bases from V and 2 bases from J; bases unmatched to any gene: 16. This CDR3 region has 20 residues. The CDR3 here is CASSPRLSGQGAGGNQPQHF. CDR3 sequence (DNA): TGTGCCAGCAGTCCCCGCCTATCGGGACAGGGGGCAGGGGGCAATCAGCCCCAGCATTTT.

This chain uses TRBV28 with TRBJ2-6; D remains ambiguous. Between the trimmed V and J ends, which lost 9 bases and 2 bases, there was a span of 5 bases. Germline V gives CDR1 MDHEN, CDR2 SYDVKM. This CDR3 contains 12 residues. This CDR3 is CASHTGANVLTF. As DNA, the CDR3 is TGTGCCAGTCACACTGGGGCCAACGTCCTGACTTTC.

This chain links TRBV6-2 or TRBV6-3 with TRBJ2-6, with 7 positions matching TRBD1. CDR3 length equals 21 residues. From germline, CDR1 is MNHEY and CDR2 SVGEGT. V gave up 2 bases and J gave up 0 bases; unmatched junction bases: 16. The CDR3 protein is CASSYPHRGFREDSGANVLTF. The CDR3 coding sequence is TGTGCCAGCAGTTACCCTCACAGGGGTTTTAGGGAAGACTCTGGGGCCAACGTCCTGACTTTC.

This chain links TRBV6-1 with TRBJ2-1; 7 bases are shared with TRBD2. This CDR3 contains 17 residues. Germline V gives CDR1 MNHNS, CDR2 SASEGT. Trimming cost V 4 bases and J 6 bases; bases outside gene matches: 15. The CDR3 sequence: CASSVRSGGLAANEQFF. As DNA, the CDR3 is TGTGCCAGCAGTGTGCGGTCCGGCGGGCTAGCGGCCAATGAGCAGTTCTTC.

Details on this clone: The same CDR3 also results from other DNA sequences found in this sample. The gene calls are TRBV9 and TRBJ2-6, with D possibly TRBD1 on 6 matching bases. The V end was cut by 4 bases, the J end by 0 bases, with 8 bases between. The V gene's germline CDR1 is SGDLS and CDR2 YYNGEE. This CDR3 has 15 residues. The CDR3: CASSSGDSGANVLTF. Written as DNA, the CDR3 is TGTGCCAGCAGCTCAGGGGACTCTGGGGCCAACGTCCTGACTTTC.

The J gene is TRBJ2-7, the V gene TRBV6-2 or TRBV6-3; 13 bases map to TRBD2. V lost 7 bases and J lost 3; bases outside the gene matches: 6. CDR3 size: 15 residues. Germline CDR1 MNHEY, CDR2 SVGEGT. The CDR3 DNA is TGTGCCAGCACCCCGGGACTAGCGGGACTCTACGAGCAGTACTTC. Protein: CASTPGLAGLYEQYF.

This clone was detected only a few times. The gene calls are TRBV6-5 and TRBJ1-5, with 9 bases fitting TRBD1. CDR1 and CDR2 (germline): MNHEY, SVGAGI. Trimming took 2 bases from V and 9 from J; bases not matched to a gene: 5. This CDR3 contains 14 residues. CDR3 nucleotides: TGTGCCAGCAGTTACACGGGACAGGGTTCGCCCCAGCATTTT. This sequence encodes CASSYTGQGSPQHF.

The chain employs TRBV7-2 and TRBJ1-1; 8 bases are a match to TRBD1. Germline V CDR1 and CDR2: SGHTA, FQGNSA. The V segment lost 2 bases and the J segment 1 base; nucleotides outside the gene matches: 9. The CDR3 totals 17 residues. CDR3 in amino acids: CASSLRGGDRGNTEAFF. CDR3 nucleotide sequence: TGTGCCAGCAGCTTAAGGGGCGGAGACAGGGGGAACACTGAAGCTTTCTTT. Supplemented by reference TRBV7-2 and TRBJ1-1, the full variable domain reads GAGVSQSPSNKVTEKGKDVELRCDPISGHTALYWYRQSLGQGLEFLIYFQGNSAPDKSGLPSDRFSAERTGGSVSTLTIQRTQQEDSAVYLCASSLRGGDRGNTEAFFGQGTRLTVV.